This passage covers 3 T cell receptor beta chains from one sample sequenced in a study of blood T cell repertoires in COVID-19. Some clones are missing from TCRdb's copy, which holds only in-frame ones; the method was immunoSEQ multiplex PCR. The data show approximately 170,000 clones, about 87% seen once. What was sequenced was peripheral blood. The source is a man between 60 and 75 years old with acute or convalescent COVID-19.

The V and J genes are TRBV6-5 and TRBJ2-2; a weak D match, TRBD1 (6 bases). Germline CDR1 MNHEY, CDR2 SVGAGI. The CDR3 runs to 15 residues. Trimming removed 9 bases at V and 5 bases at J, with 19 bases between. The CDR3 coding sequence is TGTGCCAGTCAACCGCGGGTACAGGGTACCGGGGAGCTGTTTTTT. Its translation is CASQPRVQGTGELFF.

The chain employs TRBV6-5 and TRBJ2-1; maybe TRBD2 (6 bases). The CDR3 extends over 13 amino acids. The ends were cut back, 0 bases at V and 11 bases at J, with 11 bases in the middle. The germline CDR1 and CDR2 sequences are MNHEY and SVGAGI. DNA for the CDR3: TGTGCCAGCAGTTACTCAACCGGGAGCCAGCAGTTCTTC. It codes for CASSYSTGSQQFF.

This chain links TRBV4-3 with TRBJ2-5; no clear D gene. The germline V gene encodes CDR1 LGHNA and CDR2 YSLEER. This CDR3 is 14 amino acids long. V was trimmed by 1 base and J by 5 bases, leaving 11 bases between them. As DNA, the CDR3 is TGCGCCAGCAGCCAAGGTCAATCCCAGGAGACCCAGTACTTC. It is translated as CASSQGQSQETQYF.